The 7 T cell receptor beta chains given below trace back to one sample, sequenced in a study of long-term antiretroviral therapy in people with HIV. Sequencing relied on immunoSEQ assay v3.0, run at survey level. Generated by immunoSEQ multiplex PCR, the TCRdb table keeps only in-frame clones and is missing some. The table has almost 30,000 clones, nearly 95% seen once. Sequenced material: unsorted PBMCs, taken around 6.5 years after starting antiretroviral therapy. Source of these receptors: a woman between 40 and 50 years old with HIV.

The rearrangement links TRBV6-4 to TRBJ1-2; no reliable D call. Per germline, CDR1 MRHNA and CDR2 SNTAGT. Trimming removed 9 bases at V and 0 bases at J, with 17 bases between. The CDR3 consists of 15 residues. CDR3: CASSSGPLANYGYTF. The DNA for the CDR3 is TGTGCCAGTTCCTCCGGGCCTTTAGCTAACTATGGCTACACCTTC.

This chain links TRBV30 with TRBJ1-3; D gene unclear. With 5 bases removed from V and 4 bases from J, the gap between germline ends came to 9 bases. CDR1 and CDR2 from the germline V gene are GTSNPN and SVGIG (reference sequence). This CDR3 contains 12 residues. CDR3 DNA: TGTGCCTGGGGAACGGGGGGAAACACCATATATTTT. Amino acids: CAWGTGGNTIYF.

The chain employs TRBV6-6 and TRBJ2-1; 9 bases are a match to TRBD1. The CDR3 contains 13 residues. V lost 5 bases and J lost 14; bases outside the gene matches: 10. Germline CDR1 MNHNY, CDR2 SVGAGI (reference sequence). This chain's CDR3 is CASSITPGQGEFF. The DNA of the CDR3 is TGTGCCAGCAGTATTACTCCGGGACAGGGAGAGTTCTTC.

The V call is TRBV5-1, the J call TRBJ2-2, with 9 positions matching TRBD1. This CDR3 is 16 amino acids long. Germline loops: CDR1 SGHRS, CDR2 YFSETQ. J gave up 7 bases and V 4 bases, and 11 bases lay outside the gene matches. CDR3 in amino acids: CASSIQTGGSGGELFF. The CDR3 DNA reads TGCGCCAGCAGCATCCAGACAGGGGGGTCGGGCGGGGAGCTGTTTTTT.

The J gene is TRBJ2-3, the V gene TRBV13; 15 nucleotides align to TRBD2. This CDR3 spans 20 amino acids. The junction had 12 bases not matched to a gene; V was cut back by 1 base and J by 4 bases. The germline V gene has CDR1 PRHDT and CDR2 FYEKMQ (reference sequence). CDR3 sequence (DNA): TGTGCCAGCAGCTTAGAGGGGTGGACTAGCGGGGGGGCCTCCCCAGATACGCAGTATTTT. This encodes CASSLEGWTSGGASPDTQYF.

This chain joins TRBV30 and TRBJ2-2; 10 bases align to TRBD2. This CDR3 comprises 16 residues. CDR1 is GTSNPN and CDR2 is SVGIG in the germline V gene (reference sequence). V shed 2 bases, J shed 5 bases, and the junction held 8 bases outside the gene matches. The CDR3 loop reads CAWSTSGGAGTGELFF. CDR3 bases: TGTGCCTGGAGTACAAGCGGGGGGGCCGGGACCGGGGAGCTGTTTTTT.

This clone appeared a single time. V gene TRBV30 combines with J gene TRBJ1-2; 10 bases map to TRBD1. The V and J ends lost 3 bases and 3 bases, in that order; junction bases with no gene match: 4. Germline V gene data show CDR1 as GTSNPN and CDR2 as SVGIG (reference sequence). The length of the CDR3 is 14 residues. Here the CDR3 DNA reads TGTGCCTGGAGGAGACAGGGGGCCTACTATGGCTACACCTTC. Translating gives CAWRRQGAYYGYTF.